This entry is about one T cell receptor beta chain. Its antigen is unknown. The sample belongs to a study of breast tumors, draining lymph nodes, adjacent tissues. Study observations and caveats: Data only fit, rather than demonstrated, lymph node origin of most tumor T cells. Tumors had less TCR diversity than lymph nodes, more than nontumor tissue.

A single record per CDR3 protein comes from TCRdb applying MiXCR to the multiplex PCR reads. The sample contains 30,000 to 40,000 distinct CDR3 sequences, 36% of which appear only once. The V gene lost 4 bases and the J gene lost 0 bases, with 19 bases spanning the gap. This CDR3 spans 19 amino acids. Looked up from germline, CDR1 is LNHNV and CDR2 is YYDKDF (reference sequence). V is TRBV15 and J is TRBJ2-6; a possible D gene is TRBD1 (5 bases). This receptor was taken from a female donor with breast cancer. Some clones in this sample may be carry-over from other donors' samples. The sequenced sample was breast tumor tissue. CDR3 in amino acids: CATSTLAGQTLSGANVLTF. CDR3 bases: TGTGCCACCAGCACCTTGGCAGGGCAAACTCTCTCTGGGGCCAACGTCCTGACTTTC.